Included here is one T cell receptor beta chain sequence, with context. Germline V CDR1 and CDR2: SGHVS, FQNEAQ. V shed 8 bases, J shed 5 bases, and the junction held 8 bases outside the gene matches. CDR3 length: 14 amino acids. This entry is derived from a study of blood T cell repertoires in COVID-19. Followed longitudinally, the Seattle patients had been enrolled during active infection. TCRdb's table, derived via immunoSEQ multiplex PCR, lists solely in-frame clones and lacks some. Of more than 300,000 clones listed, around 88% are singletons. The specimen sequenced was peripheral blood. This rearrangement joins TRBV7-8 to TRBJ1-4; 7 nucleotides match TRBD1. The receptor's source is a woman in her 30s with COVID-19, enrolled during active disease. Here the CDR3 reads CASGRDSENEKLFF. DNA of the CDR3: TGTGCCAGCGGCCGGGACAGTGAAAATGAAAAACTGTTTTTT.